The 11 T cell receptor beta chains given below trace back to one sample, sequenced in a study of response to subunit inactivated influenza vaccine. From the RT-PCR reads, TCRdb called clonotypes with MiXCR, one entry per CDR3 protein. The sample comprises over 750,000 distinct CDR3 sequences, approximately 21% of which are singletons, and around 9.6% rests with the top ten. The material was PBMCs from blood, obtained roughly 5 days after vaccination. Receptors were obtained from a man aged 50 to 60 who received an inactivated influenza vaccine.

This chain connects TRBV29-1 to TRBJ1-1; maybe TRBD1 (6 bases). Germline values: CDR1 SQVTM, CDR2 ANQGSEA. The ends were cut back, 1 base at V and 4 bases at J, with 13 bases in the middle. This CDR3 spans 14 amino acids. CDR3 nucleotide sequence: TGCAGCGTTGAAGGCAGGGGAGGGAGCACTGAAGCTTTCTTT. Its translation: CSVEGRGGSTEAFF.

This clonotype showed up just a few times. The chain joins TRBV7-9 to TRBJ2-5, with D perhaps TRBD2 (6 bases). The V gene's germline CDR1 is SEHNR and CDR2 FQNEAQ (reference sequence). Between the trimmed V and J ends, which lost 5 bases and 5 bases, there was a span of 18 bases. The CDR3 runs 15 residues. Here the CDR3 DNA reads TGTGCCAGCAGCCTTAGCGGTACAAGGATGGAGACCCAGTACTTC. Its translation is CASSLSGTRMETQYF. The whole variable domain, remainder taken from reference TRBV7-9 and TRBJ2-5, is DTGVSQNPRHKITKRGQNVTFRCDPISEHNRLYWYRQTLGQGPEFLTYFQNEAQLEKSRLLSDRFSAERPKGSFSTLEIQRTEQGDSAMYLCASSLSGTRMETQYFGPGTRLLVL.

This clonotype was counted only a few times. The chain couples TRBV15 to TRBJ1-1; D not certain. CDR3 size: 14 residues. The V gene's germline CDR1 is LNHNV and CDR2 YYDKDF (reference sequence). The germline V and J ends were trimmed by 0 bases and 1 base, with 6 bases remaining between them. This CDR3 is CATSRENANTEAFF. DNA for the CDR3: TGTGCCACCAGCAGAGAAAATGCGAACACTGAAGCTTTCTTT. Variable domain in full (rest from reference TRBV15 and TRBJ1-1): DAMVIQNPRYQVTQFGKPVTLSCSQTLNHNVMYWYQQKSSQAPKLLFHYYDKDFNNEADTPDNFQSRRPNTSFCFLDIRSPGLGDTAMYLCATSRENANTEAFFGQGTRLTVV.

The sample holds many counts of this clonotype. V gene TRBV11-2 combines with J gene TRBJ2-7, with TRBD1 identical over 9 bases. J was trimmed by 3 bases and V by 6 bases; bases with no gene match: 6. CDR1 SGHAT and CDR2 FQNNGV come from the germline V gene. CDR3 length: 14 residues. CDR3 amino acids: CASRSTGGSYEQYF. CDR3 coding DNA: TGTGCCAGCAGATCGACAGGGGGTAGCTACGAGCAGTACTTC. Complete variable domain (other parts from reference TRBV11-2 and TRBJ2-7): EAGVAQSPRYKIIEKRQSVAFWCNPISGHATLYWYQQILGQGPKLLIQFQNNGVVDDSQLPKDRFSAERLKGVDSTLKIQPAKLEDSAVYLCASRSTGGSYEQYFGPGTRLTVT.

This clonotype was detected a few times. The chain combines TRBV28 with TRBJ2-7; 7 nucleotides agree with TRBD1. The CDR3 totals 13 residues. Unmatched junction bases numbered 4, after V lost 6 bases and J lost 2 bases. In germline, CDR1 is MDHEN, CDR2 SYDVKM. CDR3 coding DNA: TGTGCCAGCAGAAAGGGACAGCCCTACGAGCAGTACTTC. It encodes CASRKGQPYEQYF.

This clonotype was counted between two and nine times. The J gene is TRBJ1-1, the V gene TRBV6-2 or TRBV6-3, with D uncertain. V lost 8 bases, J lost 3 bases, and 13 bases lay in between. This CDR3 is built from 13 residues. Germline loops: CDR1 MNHEY, CDR2 SVGEGT. The CDR3 DNA follows: TGTGCCAGCGTTGGCGTTGTGGACACTGAAGCTTTCTTT. Protein product: CASVGVVDTEAFF.

This clonotype was picked up a small number of times. The chain employs TRBV7-2 and TRBJ2-1; no clear D. Per the germline V gene, CDR1 is SGHTA and CDR2 is FQGNSA. This CDR3 has 16 residues. Trimming took off 4 bases at V and 1 base at J, with 14 bases between the two ends. The CDR3 loop reads CASSSRTALSYNEQFF. The CDR3 DNA follows: TGTGCCAGCAGCTCTCGGACCGCCCTTTCCTACAATGAGCAGTTCTTC.

This clonotype was seen many times. The chain links TRBV29-1 to TRBJ2-1; 10 bases are a match to TRBD2. The germline gives CDR1 SQVTM, CDR2 ANQGSEA. The CDR3 has 15 amino acids. With 3 bases clipped from V and 9 bases from J, the junction kept 11 bases outside the gene matches. The CDR3 coding sequence is TGCAGCGTTGAGTTTAGGCTAGCGGGAGTTGGTGAGCAGTTCTTC. It specifies CSVEFRLAGVGEQFF.

This clonotype was seen repeatedly, ten times or more. The CDR3 loop reads CASSPGTRTLYNEQFF. For the CDR3, the DNA is TGTGCCAGCAGCCCGGGGACCCGAACCCTCTACAATGAGCAGTTCTTC. The chain recombines TRBV7-2 with TRBJ2-1; D is perhaps TRBD1 or TRBD2 (5 bases each). The ends were cut back, 5 bases at V and 3 bases at J, with 17 bases in the middle. CDR3 length: 16 amino acids. CDR1 is SGHTA and CDR2 is FQGNSA in the germline V gene.

This sequence joins TRBV15 and TRBJ2-7, with D uncertain. This CDR3 region has 14 residues. Germline V gene data show CDR1 as LNHNV and CDR2 as YYDKDF (reference sequence). Trimming shortened V by 1 base and J by 2 bases, and 9 bases separated the two germline ends. As DNA, the CDR3 is TGTGCCACCAGCAGAGGTCAGGAACCCTACGAGCAGTACTTC. Its protein product is CATSRGQEPYEQYF. The complete variable domain, with remaining parts taken from reference TRBV15 and TRBJ2-7, reads DAMVIQNPRYQVTQFGKPVTLSCSQTLNHNVMYWYQQKSSQAPKLLFHYYDKDFNNEADTPDNFQSRRPNTSFCFLDIRSPGLGDTAMYLCATSRGQEPYEQYFGPGTRLTVT.

On this clonotype itself: A read error may account for a junction end that differs from germline. V usage is TRBV7-7 and J usage is TRBJ1-4; 8 bases match TRBD1. From germline, CDR1 is SSHAT and CDR2 FNYEAQ (reference sequence). This CDR3 contains 13 residues. The CDR3 region is CASSPDRGEKLFF. The CDR3 nucleotides read TGTGCTAGCAGTCCCGACAGGGGAGAAAAACTGTTTTTT.